Shown below are 23 T cell receptor beta chains from a single sample sequenced in a study of CD8 T cells in Susac syndrome (dated 2019 in TCRdb). The library was generated by the immunoSEQ multiplex PCR assay. RNA was extracted with the RNeasy kit and about 0.5 to 1 ug was reverse transcribed using random hexamers. The raw public reads went through TCRdb reprocessing: fastp at Q25, MiXCR clone calling, in-frame beta chains kept. Rows are unified per CDR3 protein, each entry keeping the most common DNA and genes. The sample contains 100,000 to 150,000 distinct CDR3 sequences, approximately 96% of them found a single time. The ten top clones hold 0.21% of the sample. The sequencing input was CD8+ T cells from PBMCs. All receptors derive from a human donor with Susac syndrome.

The rearrangement joins TRBV5-4 to TRBJ2-5, with TRBD1 as a possible D gene (5 bases). Germline V gives CDR1 SGHNT, CDR2 YYREEE (reference sequence). This CDR3 has 14 residues. Trimming took off 1 base at V and 5 bases at J, with 12 bases between the two ends. This chain's CDR3 is CASSLSAGRETQYF. The CDR3 bases are TGTGCCAGCAGCTTGTCTGCAGGGCGGGAGACCCAGTACTTC.

This clonotype was counted a single time. The rearrangement links TRBV30 to TRBJ2-3; 10 bases fit TRBD2. This CDR3 is built from 13 residues. V was pared by 7 bases and J by 2 bases, with 3 bases of the junction left unmatched. The germline gives CDR1 GTSNPN, CDR2 SVGIG (reference sequence). CDR3 sequence (DNA): TGTGCCTCAGCGGGGGGGCCCACAGATACGCAGTATTTT. This encodes CASAGGPTDTQYF.

This chain uses TRBV11-2 with TRBJ2-7, with D possibly called TRBD1 or TRBD2 (6 bases each). The CDR3 is 15 amino acids. V lost 1 base to trimming and J lost 3 bases, with 13 bases between them. Germline V CDR1 and CDR2: SGHAT, FQNNGV. The CDR3 nucleotides read TGTGCCAGCAGCTTAGCACGGGGGCAAATCTACGAGCAGTACTTC. Residues: CASSLARGQIYEQYF.

This chain connects TRBV4-1 to TRBJ1-4, with a tentative D call TRBD1 (5 bases). V was trimmed by 1 base and J by 7 bases, leaving 16 bases between them. The CDR3 totals 16 residues. Germline V gene data show CDR1 as MGHRA and CDR2 as YSYEKL. The CDR3 loop reads CASSQVDGGGGEKLFF. As DNA, the CDR3 is TGCGCCAGCAGCCAAGTAGATGGTGGGGGAGGTGAAAAACTGTTTTTT.

This clonotype appeared once. The gene calls are TRBV5-1 and TRBJ1-2, with D tentatively TRBD1 (5 bases). Between the trimmed V and J ends, which lost 0 bases and 10 bases, there was a span of 7 bases. The V gene's germline CDR1 is SGHRS and CDR2 YFSETQ. This CDR3 contains 11 residues. The CDR3 region has the DNA TGCGCCAGCAGCTTGGGACAGTCCTACACCTTC. Translating it yields CASSLGQSYTF.

The V call is TRBV9, the J call TRBJ1-1; TRBD1 matches at 10 bases. The ends lost 4 bases at V and 0 bases at J; junction bases unmatched: 6. CDR1 SGDLS and CDR2 YYNGEE come from the germline V gene. The CDR3 totals 16 residues. In nucleotides, the CDR3 is TGTGCCAGCAGCCCGGGACAGGGGCCGCTGAACACTGAAGCTTTCTTT. It codes for CASSPGQGPLNTEAFF.

This clonotype has only one observation. The chain combines TRBV9 with TRBJ1-2; no clear D gene. V lost 0 bases and J 5 bases, leaving 14 bases between the germline ends. This CDR3 is built from 15 residues. The germline V gene encodes CDR1 SGDLS and CDR2 YYNGEE. This CDR3 is CASSVEVSGSYGYTF. DNA for the CDR3: TGTGCCAGCAGCGTAGAGGTCTCCGGGTCTTATGGCTACACCTTC.

V usage is TRBV7-9 and J usage is TRBJ1-1; 7 bases line up with TRBD1. J was trimmed by 4 bases and V by 5 bases; bases with no gene match: 7. This CDR3 region has 14 residues. Per the germline V gene, CDR1 is SEHNR and CDR2 is FQNEAQ (reference sequence). The CDR3 is CASSNAQGGTEAFF. As DNA, the CDR3 is TGTGCCAGCAGCAACGCGCAGGGGGGCACTGAAGCTTTCTTT.

The chain carries TRBV20-1 and TRBJ2-2, with TRBD1 matching over 7 bases. V was pared by 2 bases and J by 5 bases, with 8 bases of the junction left unmatched. Germline V lookup: CDR1 DFQATT, CDR2 SNEGSKA (reference sequence). The CDR3 is 15 residues long. The CDR3 reads CSARPLDRETGELFF. The DNA for the CDR3 is TGCAGTGCTAGACCCCTCGACAGGGAAACCGGGGAGCTGTTTTTT.

This chain joins TRBV7-9 and TRBJ1-1; D gene uncertain. This CDR3 has 15 residues. Germline CDR1 and CDR2: SEHNR and FQNEAQ (reference sequence). The V end lost 5 bases, the J end lost 7 bases, and 20 bases lay between the germline ends. The DNA for the CDR3 is TGTGCCAGCAGCATTAGTTTGACCCTCTCGGGTGAAGCTTTCTTT. It is translated as CASSISLTLSGEAFF.

This sequence joins TRBV6-5 and TRBJ1-4; possible D gene TRBD1, 6 bases. V was pared by 6 bases and J by 4 bases, with 12 bases between. Germline V lookup: CDR1 MNHEY, CDR2 SVGAGI. The CDR3 is made up of 14 amino acids. The CDR3 loop is CASSLQGLNEKLFF. The CDR3 DNA is TGTGCCAGCAGCCTACAGGGCCTTAATGAAAAACTGTTTTTT.

The chain has TRBV29-1 and TRBJ2-7; a possible D gene is TRBD2 (6 bases). Germline loops: CDR1 SQVTM, CDR2 ANQGSEA. The CDR3 covers 16 residues. V lost 5 bases and J lost 0, with 20 bases in between. Here the CDR3 reads CSVSPRDSRSSYEQYF. In nucleotides, the CDR3 is TGCAGCGTTAGCCCGCGGGACTCCAGGAGCTCCTACGAGCAGTACTTC.

This chain joins TRBV3-1 and TRBJ2-4; no clear D. The CDR3 covers 11 residues. In germline, CDR1 is LGHDT, CDR2 YNNKEL (reference sequence). V lost 6 bases and J 8 bases, leaving 8 bases between the germline ends. The CDR3 bases are TGTGCCAGCAGAGGGTGGGACATTCAGTACTTC. Encoded protein: CASRGWDIQYF.

The chain couples TRBV20-1 to TRBJ2-1; 14 bases map to TRBD2. V shed 5 bases, J shed 7 bases, and the junction held 4 bases outside the gene matches. The CDR3 consists of 14 residues. Germline V CDR1 and CDR2: DFQATT, SNEGSKA (reference sequence). The CDR3 sequence: CSAGTSGRWNEQFF. The CDR3 DNA follows: TGCAGTGCTGGGACTAGCGGGAGATGGAATGAGCAGTTCTTC.

V gene TRBV24-1 combines with J gene TRBJ2-3, with D maybe TRBD2 (5 bases). V was cut by 11 bases and J by 3 bases, with 14 bases left in between. Germline lookup yields CDR1 KGHDR and CDR2 SFDVKD. CDR3 size: 13 residues. The CDR3 reads CAISPGGTDTQYF. DNA of the CDR3: TGTGCCATCTCACCAGGCGGGACAGATACGCAGTATTTT.

V and J are TRBV5-6 and TRBJ2-1; D gene ambiguous. Germline lookup yields CDR1 SGHDT and CDR2 YYEEEE. The CDR3 extends over 16 amino acids. Deletions cut 1 base from V and 0 bases from J, with 11 bases between. CDR3 residues: CASSLPELSSYNEQFF. In nucleotides, the CDR3 is TGTGCCAGCAGCTTGCCCGAGTTAAGCTCCTACAATGAGCAGTTCTTC.

The genes are TRBV30 and TRBJ2-2; perhaps TRBD2 as D (6 bases). Trimming cost V 4 bases and J 0 bases, with 6 bases left between them. This CDR3 contains 13 residues. Germline CDR1 GTSNPN, CDR2 SVGIG (reference sequence). The CDR3, as DNA: TGTGCCTGGACTAGCGCGAACACCGGGGAGCTGTTTTTT. Protein product: CAWTSANTGELFF.

The chain recombines TRBV5-1 with TRBJ1-1; no reliable D call. The CDR3 runs to 12 residues. The germline V and J ends were trimmed by 0 bases and 8 bases, with 8 bases remaining between them. Germline V CDR1 and CDR2: SGHRS, YFSETQ. The DNA of the CDR3 is TGCGCCAGCAGCTTGGTCGCGGGAGAAGCTTTCTTT. Amino acids: CASSLVAGEAFF.

The chain employs TRBV13 and TRBJ2-1, with TRBD2 matching 11 bases. The CDR3 runs 16 residues. Unmatched junction bases numbered 2, after V lost 4 bases and J lost 0 bases. The germline V gene has CDR1 PRHDT and CDR2 FYEKMQ (reference sequence). The CDR3 spells CASSSTSGSSYNEQFF. CDR3 DNA: TGTGCCAGCAGCTCCACTAGCGGGAGCTCCTACAATGAGCAGTTCTTC.

The V call is TRBV12-3 or TRBV12-4, the J call TRBJ1-2; TRBD1 might be the D (5 bases). CDR3 length equals 19 residues. Trimming cost V 4 bases and J 4 bases, with 28 bases left between them. CDR3 nucleotide sequence: TGTGCCAGCAGTTCACACTATCAGTTGGGGCCTCATCCCCGCTATGGCTACACCTTC. Its translation: CASSSHYQLGPHPRYGYTF.

The V call is TRBV6-5, the J call TRBJ1-1; D may be TRBD1 (5 bases). In germline, CDR1 is MNHEY, CDR2 SVGAGI. Trimming pared 6 bases from V and 3 bases from J, leaving 17 bases between. The CDR3 is 15 residues long. The CDR3 sequence is CASRPGLTWDTEAFF. CDR3 in DNA: TGTGCCAGCAGACCAGGGTTGACTTGGGACACTGAAGCTTTCTTT.

The genes are TRBV6-1 and TRBJ1-5; 9 bases line up with TRBD1. This CDR3 is built from 15 residues. Germline V gene lookup returns CDR1 MNHNS and CDR2 SASEGT. With V trimmed by 3 bases and J by 6 bases, 6 bases remained unmatched. This chain's CDR3 is CASSDSGQGIQPQHF. DNA of the CDR3: TGTGCCAGCAGTGACTCGGGACAGGGAATTCAGCCCCAGCATTTT.

The CDR3 nucleotides read TGTGCCAGCAGCGCGGGAGATACTAGTCTTTCTGAGCAGTTCTTC. It is translated as CASSAGDTSLSEQFF. V is TRBV9 and J is TRBJ2-1, with D possibly matching TRBD2 (6 bases). CDR3 length: 15 residues. Trimming took off 3 bases at V and 9 bases at J, with 19 bases between the two ends. The germline V gene encodes CDR1 SGDLS and CDR2 YYNGEE.